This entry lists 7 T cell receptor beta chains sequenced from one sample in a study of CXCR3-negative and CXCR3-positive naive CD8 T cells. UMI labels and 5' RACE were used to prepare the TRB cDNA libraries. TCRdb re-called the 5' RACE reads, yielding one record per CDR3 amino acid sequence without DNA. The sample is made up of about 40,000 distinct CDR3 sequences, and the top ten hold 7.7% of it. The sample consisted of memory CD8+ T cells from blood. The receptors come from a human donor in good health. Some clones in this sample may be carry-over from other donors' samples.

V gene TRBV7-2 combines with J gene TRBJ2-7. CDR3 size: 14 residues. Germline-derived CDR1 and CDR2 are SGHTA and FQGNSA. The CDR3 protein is CASSIGGSSYEQYF. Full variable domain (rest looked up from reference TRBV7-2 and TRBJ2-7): GAGVSQSPSNKVTEKGKDVELRCDPISGHTALYWYRQSLGQGLEFLIYFQGNSAPDKSGLPSDRFSAERTGGSVSTLTIQRTQQEDSAVYLCASSIGGSSYEQYFGPGTRLTVT.

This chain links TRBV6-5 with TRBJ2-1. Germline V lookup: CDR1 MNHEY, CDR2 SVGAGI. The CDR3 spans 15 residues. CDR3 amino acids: CASTKGTSSYNEQFF.

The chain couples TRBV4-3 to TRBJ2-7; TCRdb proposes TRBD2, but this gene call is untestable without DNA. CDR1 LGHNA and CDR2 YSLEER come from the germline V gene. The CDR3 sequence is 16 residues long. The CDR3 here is CASSQEASGGDYEQYF.

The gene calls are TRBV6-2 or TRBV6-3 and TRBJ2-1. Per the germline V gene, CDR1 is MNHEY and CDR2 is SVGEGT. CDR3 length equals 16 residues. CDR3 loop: CASSYSPGRSYNEQFF.

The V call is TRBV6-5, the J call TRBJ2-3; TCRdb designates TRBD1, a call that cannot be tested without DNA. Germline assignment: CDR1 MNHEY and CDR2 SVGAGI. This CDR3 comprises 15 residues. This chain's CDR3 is CASSYAGQAGDTQYF.

The CDR3 spells CASSLAEEGDQPQHF. V gene TRBV7-9 combines with J gene TRBJ1-5; TCRdb's D call of TRBD1 is untestable without DNA. The CDR3 totals 15 residues. Germline V gene sequence: CDR1 SEHNR, CDR2 FQNEAQ (reference sequence).

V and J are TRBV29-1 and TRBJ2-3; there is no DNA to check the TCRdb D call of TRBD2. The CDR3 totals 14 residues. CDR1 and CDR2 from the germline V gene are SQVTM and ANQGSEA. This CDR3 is CSVAGLQAADTQYF.